One sample yielded the 7 T cell receptor beta chains listed below, sequenced in a study of radiotherapy plus CTLA-4 blockade in lung cancer. Only in-frame clones appear in the TCRdb table, and some are missing; sequencing was by immunoSEQ multiplex PCR. The sample lists 120,000 or so clones, more than 80% occurring once. This specimen consisted of peripheral blood, obtained from a patient treated with radiotherapy plus ipilimumab. The receptor set was obtained from a human donor with non-small cell lung cancer that progressed on radiotherapy plus ipilimumab.

CDR3 bases: TGTGCCAGCAGTTTGGCCAGCCTACGTGGCTACACCTTC. Translating it yields CASSLASLRGYTF. The chain uses TRBV28 and TRBJ1-2; no clear D. The CDR3 is 13 amino acids. Trimming left V 3 bases short and J 7 bases short, with 12 bases between. CDR1 is MDHEN and CDR2 is SYDVKM in the germline V gene.

The chain uses TRBV18 and TRBJ1-4; D ambiguous. The germline gives CDR1 KGHSH, CDR2 LQKENI. Trimming cost V 3 bases and J 0 bases, with 5 bases left between them. The CDR3 is made up of 14 amino acids. In DNA, the CDR3 is TGTGCCAGCTCACCGTTTGCAACTAATGAAAAACTGTTTTTT. It codes for CASSPFATNEKLFF.

J is TRBJ2-1 and V is TRBV27; the match to TRBD2 covers 7 bases. Germline CDR1 and CDR2: MNHEY and SMNVEV (reference sequence). Trimming took 3 bases from V and 0 from J; bases not matched to a gene: 2. The CDR3 spans 15 residues. The CDR3 reads CASSLGGSSYNEQFF. CDR3 DNA: TGTGCCAGCAGTTTGGGCGGGAGCTCCTACAATGAGCAGTTCTTC.

V is TRBV27 and J is TRBJ1-1; TRBD1 agrees at 10 bases. CDR1 and CDR2 from the germline V gene are MNHEY and SMNVEV (reference sequence). The ends lost 6 bases at V and 3 bases at J; junction bases unmatched: 7. This CDR3 is 15 amino acids long. CDR3 coding DNA: TGTGCCAGCAGCCGACAGGGGGCAAGGGACACTGAAGCTTTCTTT. Translated, it gives CASSRQGARDTEAFF.

This chain links TRBV19 with TRBJ1-1; D remains ambiguous. The length of the CDR3 is 16 residues. Trimming cost V 3 bases and J 0 bases, with 14 bases left between them. Germline V gene sequence: CDR1 LNHDA, CDR2 SQIVND (reference sequence). For the CDR3, the DNA is TGTGCCAGTAGTATGGGTAAGGCATACGTGAACACTGAAGCTTTCTTT. Amino acid sequence: CASSMGKAYVNTEAFF.

This rearrangement joins TRBV11-2 to TRBJ2-5; the D call may be TRBD1 or TRBD2 (5 bases each). CDR3 size: 14 residues. Germline values: CDR1 SGHAT, CDR2 FQNNGV. With 3 bases removed from V and 5 bases from J, the gap between germline ends came to 13 bases. The CDR3 spells CASSFGAWGETQYF. DNA of the CDR3: TGTGCCAGCAGCTTCGGGGCCTGGGGGGAGACCCAGTACTTC.

This rearrangement joins TRBV7-2 to TRBJ1-3; D is uncertain. Germline lookup yields CDR1 SGHTA and CDR2 FQGNSA. Trimming shortened V by 5 bases and J by 9 bases, and 20 bases separated the two germline ends. This CDR3 region has 15 residues. The CDR3 nucleotides read TGTGCCAGCAGCCCCAGAATCGGGCCTGCGGGCACCATATATTTT. It is translated as CASSPRIGPAGTIYF. Full variable domain (rest looked up from reference TRBV7-2 and TRBJ1-3): GAGVSQSPSNKVTEKGKDVELRCDPISGHTALYWYRQSLGQGLEFLIYFQGNSAPDKSGLPSDRFSAERTGGSVSTLTIQRTQQEDSAVYLCASSPRIGPAGTIYFGEGSWLTVV.